This TCR beta chain emerged from a study of cytomegalovirus exposure and HLA in healthy donors. Study conclusions and caveats: The majority of TCR sequences were rare, yet some public TCRs appeared in many donors. The study dropped some indistinguishable V segments, TRBV6-2 and TRBV6-3 among them. In a later analysis, an Asian-associated ancestry cluster reportedly showed fewer N-insertions than the approximately 700-donor mean.

The germline gives CDR1 KGHSH, CDR2 LQKENI. With V trimmed by 3 bases and J by 2 bases, 2 bases remained unmatched. The CDR3 extends over 15 amino acids. The PCR was carried out with 60 Vbeta primers and 13 Jbeta primers. TCRdb keeps only in-frame clones here, not all; method: immunoSEQ multiplex PCR. The sample shows 200,000 to 250,000 clones, about 80% of them seen only once. Concerning this clone: The target antigen is unknown.

Specimen: PBMCs. V and J are TRBV18 and TRBJ2-3, with 10 bases fitting TRBD2. The clonotype comes from a woman aged 40 to 50 in good health and CMV-seronegative. CDR3 nucleotide sequence: TGTGCCAGCTCACCGAGCGGGGGGGACACAGATACGCAGTATTTT. Residues: CASSPSGGDTDTQYF.